This T cell receptor (beta chain) was recovered during a study of preoperative IRX-2 immunotherapy in early breast cancer (dated by TCRdb to the late 2010s). Library construction relied on the immunoSEQ multiplex PCR assay. TCRdb limited this immuneACCESS table to in-frame rearrangements with V and J called. A share of clones is missing; checked studies link under half to unresolved V genes, and the rest is unexplained. The table for this sample lists tens of thousands of clones; roughly 96% of them were counted only once. The ten largest account for nearly 6.5% of the sample. Taken with the paper, the label for treatment or condition translates to: preoperative locoregional IRX-2 cytokine immunotherapy. The samples were obtained from a phase Ib study that tested preoperative, locoregional IRX-2 cytokine immunotherapy meant to prime immune responses. The donors were early-stage breast cancer patients who were given IRX-2 prior to surgery.

As for this clone: Its target antigen remains unknown. No much larger clone exists at a distance of one base, and base qualities are not known.

From its cysteine to its phenylalanine, the CDR3 spans 17 amino acids. Only CDR3 DNA is held: 51 bases, read in frame from base 1. Sample collection was performed from a patient treated with IRX-2 immunotherapy. The V and J genes are TRBV21-1 and TRBJ2-2; the table's TRBD1 call for D was not verified on the DNA. TRBV21-1 is deemed a pseudogene. The clonotype originates from a human donor with breast cancer. The CDR3 protein sequence reads: CASSKGPGGKVAGELFF. DNA sequence: TGTGCCAGCAGCAAAGGCCCAGGGGGCAAAGTCGCCGGGGAGCTGTTTTTT.